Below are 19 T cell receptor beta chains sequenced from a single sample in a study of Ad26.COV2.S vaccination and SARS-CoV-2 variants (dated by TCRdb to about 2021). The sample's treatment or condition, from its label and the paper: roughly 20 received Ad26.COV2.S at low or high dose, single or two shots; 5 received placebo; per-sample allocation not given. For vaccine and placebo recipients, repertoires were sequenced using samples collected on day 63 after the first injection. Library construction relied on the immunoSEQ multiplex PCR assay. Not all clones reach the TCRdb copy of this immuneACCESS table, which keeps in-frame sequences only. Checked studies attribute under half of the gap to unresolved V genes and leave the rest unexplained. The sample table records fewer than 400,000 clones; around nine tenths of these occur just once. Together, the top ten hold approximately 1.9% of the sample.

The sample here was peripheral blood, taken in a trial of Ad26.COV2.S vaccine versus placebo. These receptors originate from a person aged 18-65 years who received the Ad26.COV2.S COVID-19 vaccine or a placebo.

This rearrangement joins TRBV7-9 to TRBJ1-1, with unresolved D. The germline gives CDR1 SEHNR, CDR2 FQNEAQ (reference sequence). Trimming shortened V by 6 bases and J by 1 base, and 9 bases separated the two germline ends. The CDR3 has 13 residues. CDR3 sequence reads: CASSSFGNTEAFF. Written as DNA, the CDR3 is TGTGCCAGCAGTTCGTTTGGGAACACTGAAGCTTTCTTT.

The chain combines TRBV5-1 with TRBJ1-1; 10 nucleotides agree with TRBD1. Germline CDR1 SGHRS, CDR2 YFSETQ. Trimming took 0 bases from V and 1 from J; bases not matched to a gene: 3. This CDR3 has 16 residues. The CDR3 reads CASSLGQGAWNTEAFF. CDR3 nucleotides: TGCGCCAGCAGCTTGGGACAGGGGGCATGGAACACTGAAGCTTTCTTT.

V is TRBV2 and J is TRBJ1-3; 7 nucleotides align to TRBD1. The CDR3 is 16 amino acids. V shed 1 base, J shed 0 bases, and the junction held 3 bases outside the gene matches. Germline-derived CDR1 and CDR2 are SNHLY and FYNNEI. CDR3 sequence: CASSEGTGNSGNTIYF. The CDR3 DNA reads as TGTGCCAGCAGTGAAGGGACAGGAAACTCTGGAAACACCATATATTTT.

The CDR3 loop reads CAWSASTGSLYGYTF. The CDR3 DNA is TGTGCCTGGAGTGCCTCGACAGGGTCCCTCTATGGCTACACCTTC. The rearrangement uses TRBV30 and TRBJ1-2; 7 nucleotides agree with TRBD1. V was clipped by 1 base and J by 4 bases; unmatched bases: 9. Germline values: CDR1 GTSNPN, CDR2 SVGIG (reference sequence). The CDR3 loop spans 15 amino acids.

CDR3 DNA: TGTGCCAGCAGCCTCGGAGCCGGGGAGCTGTTTTTT. Translating it yields CASSLGAGELFF. The chain uses TRBV11-3 and TRBJ2-2; D is undetermined. This CDR3 region has 12 residues. Trimming stripped 5 bases from V and 6 bases from J, with 7 bases between. The germline gives CDR1 SGHNT, CDR2 YENEEA.

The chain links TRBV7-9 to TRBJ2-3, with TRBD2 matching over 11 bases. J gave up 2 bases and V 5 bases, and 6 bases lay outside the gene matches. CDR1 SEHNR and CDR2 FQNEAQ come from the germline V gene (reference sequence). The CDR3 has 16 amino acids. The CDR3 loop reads CASSPLAGGHTDTQYF. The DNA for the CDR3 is TGTGCCAGCAGCCCGCTAGCGGGAGGTCACACAGATACGCAGTATTTT.

CDR3 protein: CAGARTSGRHEQFF. CDR3 in DNA: TGTGCCGGAGCTCGGACTAGCGGGAGGCATGAGCAGTTCTTC. The chain recombines TRBV5-6 with TRBJ2-1, with 14 bases fitting TRBD2. Germline CDR1 SGHDT, CDR2 YYEEEE. With V trimmed by 10 bases and J by 8 bases, 8 bases remained unmatched. The CDR3 contains 14 residues.

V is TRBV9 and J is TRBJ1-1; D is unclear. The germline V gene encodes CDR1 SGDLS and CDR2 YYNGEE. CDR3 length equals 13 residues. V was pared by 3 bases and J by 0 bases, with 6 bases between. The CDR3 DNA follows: TGTGCCAGCAGCGGTGGATTGAACACTGAAGCTTTCTTT. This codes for CASSGGLNTEAFF.

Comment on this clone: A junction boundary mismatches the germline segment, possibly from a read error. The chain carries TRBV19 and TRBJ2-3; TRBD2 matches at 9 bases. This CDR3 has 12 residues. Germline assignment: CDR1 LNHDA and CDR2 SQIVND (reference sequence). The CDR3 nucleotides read TGTGCCAGTAGTATCGGTCTAGCGGGATTACATTTT. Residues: CASSIGLAGLHF. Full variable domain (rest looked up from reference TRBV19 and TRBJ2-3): DGGITQSPKYLFRKEGQNVTLSCEQNLNHDAMYWYRQDPGQGLRLIYYSQIVNDFQKGDIAEGYSVSREKKESFPLTVTSAQKNPTAFYLCASSIGLAGLHFGPGTRLTVL.

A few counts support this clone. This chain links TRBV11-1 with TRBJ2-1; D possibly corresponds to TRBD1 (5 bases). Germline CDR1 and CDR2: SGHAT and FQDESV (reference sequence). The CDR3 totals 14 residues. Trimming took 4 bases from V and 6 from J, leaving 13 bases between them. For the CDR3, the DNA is TGTGCCAGCAGCTCAGATTCTAGGGGCAATGAGCAGTTCTTC. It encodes CASSSDSRGNEQFF.

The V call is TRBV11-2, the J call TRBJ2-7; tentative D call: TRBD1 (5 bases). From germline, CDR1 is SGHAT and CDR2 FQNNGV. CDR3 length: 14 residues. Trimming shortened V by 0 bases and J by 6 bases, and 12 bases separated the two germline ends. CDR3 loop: CASSLEPVGAEQYF. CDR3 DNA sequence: TGTGCCAGCAGCTTAGAGCCAGTAGGGGCCGAGCAGTACTTC. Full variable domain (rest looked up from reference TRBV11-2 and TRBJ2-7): EAGVAQSPRYKIIEKRQSVAFWCNPISGHATLYWYQQILGQGPKLLIQFQNNGVVDDSQLPKDRFSAERLKGVDSTLKIQPAKLEDSAVYLCASSLEPVGAEQYFGPGTRLTVT.

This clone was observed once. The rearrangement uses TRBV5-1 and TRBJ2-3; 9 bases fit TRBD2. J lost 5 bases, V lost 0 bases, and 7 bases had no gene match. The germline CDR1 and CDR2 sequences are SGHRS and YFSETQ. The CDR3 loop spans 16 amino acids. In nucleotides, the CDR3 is TGCGCCAGCAGCTTGGGTGCGGGAGGGCCCGGAGATACGCAGTATTTT. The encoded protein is CASSLGAGGPGDTQYF.

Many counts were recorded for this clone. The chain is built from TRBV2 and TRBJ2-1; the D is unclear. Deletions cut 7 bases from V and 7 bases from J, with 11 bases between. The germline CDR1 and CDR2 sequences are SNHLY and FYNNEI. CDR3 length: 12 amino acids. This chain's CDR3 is CASTSPGNEQFF. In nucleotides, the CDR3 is TGTGCCAGCACCTCCCCCGGGAATGAGCAGTTCTTC.

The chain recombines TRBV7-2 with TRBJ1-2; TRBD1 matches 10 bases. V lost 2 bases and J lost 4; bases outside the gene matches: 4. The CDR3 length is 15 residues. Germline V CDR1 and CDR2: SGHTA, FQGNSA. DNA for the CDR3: TGTGCCAGCAGCTTACTCCGGGACAGGGGCTATGGCTACACCTTC. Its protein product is CASSLLRDRGYGYTF.

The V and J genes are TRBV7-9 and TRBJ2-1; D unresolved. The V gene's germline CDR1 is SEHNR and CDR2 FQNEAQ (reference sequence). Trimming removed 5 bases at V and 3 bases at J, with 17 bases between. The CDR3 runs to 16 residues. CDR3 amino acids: CASSPGVGSGYNEQFF. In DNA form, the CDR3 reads TGTGCCAGCAGCCCAGGAGTGGGGTCGGGCTACAATGAGCAGTTCTTC.

DNA of the CDR3: TGTGCCTGGAGTGTACAGGGAACTGAAAGGTTCTTC. Translation: CAWSVQGTERFF. The rearrangement joins TRBV30 to TRBJ2-1; a weak D match, TRBD1 (6 bases). In germline, CDR1 is GTSNPN, CDR2 SVGIG (reference sequence). The CDR3 is 12 residues long. The ends were cut back, 0 bases at V and 15 bases at J, with 15 bases in the middle.

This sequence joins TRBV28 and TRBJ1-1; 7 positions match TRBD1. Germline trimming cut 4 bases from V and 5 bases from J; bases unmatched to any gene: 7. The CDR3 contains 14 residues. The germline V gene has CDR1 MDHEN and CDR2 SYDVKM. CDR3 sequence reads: CASSWTGRVTEAFF. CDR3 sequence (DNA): TGTGCCAGCAGTTGGACAGGTCGAGTAACTGAAGCTTTCTTT.

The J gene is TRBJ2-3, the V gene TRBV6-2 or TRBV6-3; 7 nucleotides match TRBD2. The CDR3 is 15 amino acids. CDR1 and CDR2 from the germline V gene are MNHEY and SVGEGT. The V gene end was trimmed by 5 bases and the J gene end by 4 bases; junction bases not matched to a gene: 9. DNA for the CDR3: TGTGCCAGCAGTCTCCAGCGGGATTGGGCAGATACGCAGTATTTT. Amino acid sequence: CASSLQRDWADTQYF.

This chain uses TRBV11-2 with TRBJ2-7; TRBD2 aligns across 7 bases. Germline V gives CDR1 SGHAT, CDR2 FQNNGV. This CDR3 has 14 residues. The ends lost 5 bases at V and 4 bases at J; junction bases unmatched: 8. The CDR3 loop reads CASSPWGGTYEQYF. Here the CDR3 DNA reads TGTGCCAGCAGCCCATGGGGGGGGACGTACGAGCAGTACTTC.